This T cell receptor (beta chain) is from a study of T cell repertoires in cytomegalovirus infection. Whole-study context: Well-studied HLA-B-restricted epitopes and recently identified HLA-C-restricted epitopes of CMV were both used in the study. Public TCR beta signature analysis indicated the presence of both CMV infection and matching HLA type. Overall study results and limits: Predominance within the ex vivo response was attributable to HLA-C-restricted CMV-specific TCR beta clonotypes. Cumulative frequency of public TCR beta families picked out carriers of CMV plus the relevant HLA.

In TCRdb, the reads were re-called with MiXCR into one record per CDR3 protein. This table holds some 480,000 distinct CDR3 sequences, about 33% found once. A note on this clonotype: Its antigen is unidentified.

Germline V gene sequence: CDR1 SGHAT, CDR2 FQNNGV. The CDR3 runs to 14 residues. V was clipped by 5 bases and J by 1 base, with 10 bases between them. The TCR comes from a human donor in good health (CMV status not recorded). Some clones in this sample may be carry-over from other donors' samples. V gene TRBV11-2 combines with J gene TRBJ2-3; no clear D gene. Source: cultured PBMCs, taken from culture after CMV antigen stimulation. CDR3 sequence reads: CASSQGIGTDTQYF. CDR3 DNA: TGTGCCAGCAGCCAAGGGATCGGCACAGATACGCAGTATTTT.